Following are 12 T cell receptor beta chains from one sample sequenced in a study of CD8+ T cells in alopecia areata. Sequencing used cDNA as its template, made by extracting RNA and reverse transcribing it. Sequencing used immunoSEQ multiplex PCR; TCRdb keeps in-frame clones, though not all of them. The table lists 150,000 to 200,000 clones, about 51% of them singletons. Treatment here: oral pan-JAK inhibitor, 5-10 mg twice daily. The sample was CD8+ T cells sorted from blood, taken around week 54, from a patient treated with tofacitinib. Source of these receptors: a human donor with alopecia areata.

This chain's CDR3 is CASSSEGGEAFF. As DNA, the CDR3 is TGCGCCAGCAGCTCCGAAGGGGGCGAAGCTTTCTTT. The V and J genes are TRBV5-1 and TRBJ1-1, with 7 bases fitting TRBD1. Looked up from germline, CDR1 is SGHRS and CDR2 is YFSETQ. V shed 3 bases and J 8 bases; nucleotides not matched to a gene: 4. The CDR3 runs 12 residues.

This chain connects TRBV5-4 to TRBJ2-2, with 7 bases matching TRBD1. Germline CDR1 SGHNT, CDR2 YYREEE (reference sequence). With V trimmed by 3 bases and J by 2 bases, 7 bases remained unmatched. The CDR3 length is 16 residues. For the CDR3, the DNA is TGTGCCAGCAGCTCCCCCGGGACAGAAAACACCGGGGAGCTGTTTTTT. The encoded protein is CASSSPGTENTGELFF.

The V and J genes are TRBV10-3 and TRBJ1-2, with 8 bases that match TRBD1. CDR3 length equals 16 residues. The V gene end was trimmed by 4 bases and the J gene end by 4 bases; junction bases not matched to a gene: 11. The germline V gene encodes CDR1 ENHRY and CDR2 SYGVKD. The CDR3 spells CAISGIRGLDSYGYTF. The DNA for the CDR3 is TGTGCCATCAGTGGAATCAGGGGGCTCGACTCCTATGGCTACACCTTC.

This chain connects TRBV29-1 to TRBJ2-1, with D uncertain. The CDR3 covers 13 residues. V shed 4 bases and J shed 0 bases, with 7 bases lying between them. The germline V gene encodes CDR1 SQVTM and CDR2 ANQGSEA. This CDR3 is CSVVMSSYNEQFF. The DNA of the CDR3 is TGCAGCGTTGTTATGAGCTCCTACAATGAGCAGTTCTTC.

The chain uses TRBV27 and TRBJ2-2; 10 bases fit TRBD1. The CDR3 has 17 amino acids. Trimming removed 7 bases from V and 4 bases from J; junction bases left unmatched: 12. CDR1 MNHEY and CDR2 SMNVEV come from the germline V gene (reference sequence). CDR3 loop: CASTLIRGQGLTGELFF. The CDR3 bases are TGTGCCAGCACTCTCATACGGGGACAGGGGCTCACCGGGGAGCTGTTTTTT.

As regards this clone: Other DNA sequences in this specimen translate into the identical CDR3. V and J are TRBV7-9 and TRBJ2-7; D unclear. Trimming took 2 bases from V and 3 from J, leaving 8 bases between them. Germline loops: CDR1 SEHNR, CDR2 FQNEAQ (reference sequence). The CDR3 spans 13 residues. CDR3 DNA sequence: TGTGCCAGCAGCTTATCAGAAAGCTACGAGCAGTACTTC. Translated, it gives CASSLSESYEQYF.

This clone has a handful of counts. CDR3 bases: TGTGCCAGCACCCCCGGCGGGGCTTCCAACGAGCAGTACTTC. As protein: CASTPGGASNEQYF. The chain employs TRBV7-6 and TRBJ2-7; maybe TRBD2 (6 bases). Germline lookup yields CDR1 SGHVS and CDR2 FNYEAQ. The V end was cut by 7 bases, the J end by 5 bases, with 18 bases between. CDR3 length: 14 residues.

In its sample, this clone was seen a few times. The CDR3 is CASTHPIAGQFF. The CDR3 nucleotides are TGTGCCAGCACCCACCCCATTGCGGGGCAGTTCTTC. The V call is TRBV5-6, the J call TRBJ2-1; tentatively, D is TRBD2 (5 bases). With 6 bases removed from V and 12 bases from J, the gap between germline ends came to 16 bases. From germline, CDR1 is SGHDT and CDR2 YYEEEE. The CDR3 runs 12 residues.

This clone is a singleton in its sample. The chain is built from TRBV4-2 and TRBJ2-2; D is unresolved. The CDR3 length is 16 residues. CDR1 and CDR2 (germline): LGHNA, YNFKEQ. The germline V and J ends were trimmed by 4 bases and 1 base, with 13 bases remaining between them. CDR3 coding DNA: TGTGCCAGCAGCCTACCAGCCAACCAGAACACCGGGGAGCTGTTTTTT. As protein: CASSLPANQNTGELFF.

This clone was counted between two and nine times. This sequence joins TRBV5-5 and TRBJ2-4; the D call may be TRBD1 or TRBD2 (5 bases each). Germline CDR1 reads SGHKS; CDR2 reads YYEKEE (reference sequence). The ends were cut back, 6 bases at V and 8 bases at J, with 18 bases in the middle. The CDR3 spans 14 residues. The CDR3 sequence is CASTWDGEEDIQYF. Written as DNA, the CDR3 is TGTGCCAGCACCTGGGACGGCGAAGAGGACATTCAGTACTTC.

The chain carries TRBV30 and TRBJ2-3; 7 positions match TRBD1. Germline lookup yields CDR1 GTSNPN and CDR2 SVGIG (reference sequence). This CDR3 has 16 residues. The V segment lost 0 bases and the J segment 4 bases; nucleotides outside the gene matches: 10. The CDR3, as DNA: TGTGCCTGGAGTGTACAAGGGGGCGGTGTGGCAGATACGCAGTATTTT. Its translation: CAWSVQGGGVADTQYF.

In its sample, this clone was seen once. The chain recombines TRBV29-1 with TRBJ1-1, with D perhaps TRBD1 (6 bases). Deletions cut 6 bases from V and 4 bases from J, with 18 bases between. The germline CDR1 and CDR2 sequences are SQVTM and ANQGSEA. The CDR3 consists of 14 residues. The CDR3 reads CSVDLQGGGTEAFF. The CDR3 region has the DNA TGCAGCGTGGACCTACAGGGAGGTGGCACTGAAGCTTTCTTT. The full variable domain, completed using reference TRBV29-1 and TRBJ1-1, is SAVISQKPSRDICQRGTSLTIQCQVDSQVTMMFWYRQQPGQSLTLIATANQGSEATYESGFVIDKFPISRPNLTFSTLTVSNMSPEDSSIYLCSVDLQGGGTEAFFGQGTRLTVV.